A single sample is the source of the 9 T cell receptor beta chains below, sequenced in a study of CDR3 diversity in severe acne. TCRdb ran MiXCR on the PCR reads and lists one entry per CDR3 protein. The top ten hold around 10% of the sample, which has about 90,000 distinct CDR3 sequences, about half seen once. Specimen: blood. The receptors come from a male donor in good health, serving as a control.

Many counts were recorded for this clonotype. The chain carries TRBV7-2 and TRBJ2-5; maybe TRBD2 (5 bases). Deletions cut 2 bases from V and 5 bases from J, with 12 bases between. Germline loops: CDR1 SGHTA, CDR2 FQGNSA. The CDR3 extends over 14 amino acids. The DNA for the CDR3 is TGTGCCAGCAGCTTACGGGGAGACGAGGAGACCCAGTACTTC. This sequence encodes CASSLRGDEETQYF.

This clonotype was recorded a few times. The V call is TRBV20-1, the J call TRBJ1-3, with no clear D. This CDR3 has 12 residues. In germline, CDR1 is DFQATT, CDR2 SNEGSKA (reference sequence). Trimming stripped 4 bases from V and 3 bases from J, with 7 bases between. The chain's CDR3 is CSAIGVGNTIYF. DNA for the CDR3: TGCAGTGCTATCGGGGTTGGAAACACCATATATTTT.

The V gene is TRBV25-1, the J gene TRBJ2-2; TRBD2 matches 7 bases. The CDR3 runs to 16 residues. Germline-derived CDR1 and CDR2 are MGHDK and SYGVNS. V gave up 3 bases and J gave up 4 bases; unmatched junction bases: 8. The CDR3 DNA reads as TGTGCCAGCAGTGAGTTGGGCCTAGCGGCCACCGGGGAGCTGTTTTTT. Amino acids: CASSELGLAATGELFF. Based on the CDR3 plus reference TRBV25-1 and TRBJ2-2, the full variable domain is EADIYQTPRYLVIGTGKKITLECSQTMGHDKMYWYQQDPGMELHLIHYSYGVNSTEKGDLSSESTVSRIRTEHFPLTLESARPSHTSQYLCASSELGLAATGELFFGEGSRLTVL.

The table lists this clonotype with a few counts. V is TRBV10-3 and J is TRBJ2-7; D may correspond to TRBD1 or TRBD2 (7 bases each). Trimming took 3 bases from V and 3 from J, leaving 18 bases between them. Germline CDR1 ENHRY, CDR2 SYGVKD. CDR3 length equals 16 residues. CDR3 DNA sequence: TGTGCCATCAGTGACTACGGCGCAGGGGGGGTCTACGAGCAGTACTTC. Protein sequence: CAISDYGAGGVYEQYF.

The gene calls are TRBV10-3 and TRBJ2-2; the D call may be TRBD1 or TRBD2 (5 bases each). The germline gives CDR1 ENHRY, CDR2 SYGVKD. Trimming stripped 0 bases from V and 6 bases from J, with 23 bases between. The CDR3 covers 19 residues. The CDR3, as DNA: TGTGCCATCAGTGAGTCGGGGTCGACGGGACGCTTTTTTGCCGGGGAGCTGTTTTTT. Translation gives CAISESGSTGRFFAGELFF.

A note on this clonotype: A clone one base away is much larger, so this may be a read error. The chain uses TRBV5-1 and TRBJ2-5; D is unresolved. CDR1 and CDR2 from the germline V gene are SGHRS and YFSETQ. This CDR3 is built from 16 residues. The CDR3 is CASSLRQGPFQETQCF. The CDR3, as DNA: TGCGCCAGCAGTTTAAGACAAGGCCCCTTTCAAGAGACCCAGTGCTTC.

The chain recombines TRBV29-1 with TRBJ2-7; 7 bases agree with TRBD1. Germline V gene sequence: CDR1 SQVTM, CDR2 ANQGSEA. V gave up 4 bases and J gave up 3 bases; unmatched junction bases: 6. This CDR3 has 13 residues. CDR3 sequence reads: CSVAGQRIYEQYF. DNA for the CDR3: TGCAGCGTTGCGGGACAGAGAATCTACGAGCAGTACTTC.

In this sample, this clonotype turned up a few times. V is TRBV9 and J is TRBJ1-2; TRBD1 is a possible D gene (5 bases). Germline V CDR1 and CDR2: SGDLS, YYNGEE. V shed 4 bases and J shed 8 bases, with 21 bases lying between them. This CDR3 comprises 15 residues. CDR3 coding DNA: TGTGCCAGCAGCCCCCGGGGCCTAACGTCAGAGGGCTACACCTTC. Translating it yields CASSPRGLTSEGYTF.

The V gene is TRBV13, the J gene TRBJ2-7; D unclear. The CDR3 totals 12 residues. Germline assignment: CDR1 PRHDT and CDR2 FYEKMQ (reference sequence). V was clipped by 0 bases and J by 6 bases, with 6 bases between them. CDR3 nucleotides: TGTGCCAGCAGCTTAGGGACGGGCGAGCAGTACTTC. It yields the protein CASSLGTGEQYF. The variable domain in full, completed from reference TRBV13 and TRBJ2-7, reads AAGVIQSPRHLIKEKRETATLKCYPIPRHDTVYWYQQGPGQDPQFLISFYEKMQSDKGSIPDRFSAQQFSDYHSELNMSSLELGDSALYFCASSLGTGEQYFGPGTRLTVT.